This passage covers 3 T cell receptor beta chains from one sample sequenced in a study of identifying expanded T cells in peripheral blood. The protocol was immunoSEQ multiplex PCR, while the TCRdb copy is restricted to in-frame clones and leaves out a portion. The sample carries tens of thousands of clones, around 88% recorded once. Sequenced material: blood. These receptors were collected from a person aged 18 to 75 in good health.

The chain carries TRBV9 and TRBJ2-1; TRBD1 agrees at 7 bases. V lost 2 bases, J lost 1 base, and 3 bases stayed unmatched. CDR1 and CDR2 from the germline V gene are SGDLS and YYNGEE. CDR3 length: 15 amino acids. The CDR3 loop reads CASSVGTESYNEQFF. As DNA, the CDR3 is TGTGCCAGCAGCGTCGGGACAGAATCCTACAATGAGCAGTTCTTC.

The genes are TRBV28 and TRBJ2-5; D could derive from TRBD1 or TRBD2 (5 bases each). CDR3 length: 13 residues. V lost 6 bases and J 2 bases, leaving 10 bases between the germline ends. Germline values: CDR1 MDHEN, CDR2 SYDVKM. DNA for the CDR3: TGTGCCAGCAGCGGGACCGTTCAAGAGACCCAGTACTTC. This sequence encodes CASSGTVQETQYF.

The chain combines TRBV28 with TRBJ1-5; D might be TRBD1 (6 bases). V lost 3 bases to trimming and J lost 6 bases, with 12 bases between them. This CDR3 has 14 amino acids. In germline, CDR1 is MDHEN, CDR2 SYDVKM. The chain's CDR3 is CASSFGGLSQPQHF. The CDR3 nucleotides are TGTGCCAGCAGTTTCGGGGGGCTCAGTCAGCCCCAGCATTTT.